Following are 17 T cell receptor beta chains from one sample sequenced in a study of cytomegalovirus exposure and HLA in healthy donors. PCR involved 60 Vbeta and 13 Jbeta primers. Profiling relied on immunoSEQ multiplex PCR, and the TCRdb table lists in-frame clones only, not all of them. This table holds roughly 190,000 clones, around 68% found once. What was sequenced was PBMCs. These receptors all come from a man aged 40-49 years in good health and CMV-seronegative.

This clone was detected only once. The J gene is TRBJ2-7, the V gene TRBV6-5, with 8 bases that match TRBD1. Germline trimming cut 6 bases from V and 5 bases from J; bases unmatched to any gene: 12. The CDR3 runs to 15 residues. Looked up from germline, CDR1 is MNHEY and CDR2 is SVGAGI. For the CDR3, the DNA is TGTGCCAGCAGACGCCGACAGGGGAAACGGGACGAGCAGTACTTC. This codes for CASRRRQGKRDEQYF.

The genes are TRBV2 and TRBJ2-2; D gene ambiguous. Looked up from germline, CDR1 is SNHLY and CDR2 is FYNNEI. CDR3 length: 14 residues. V lost 7 bases, J lost 1 base, and 10 bases lay in between. CDR3 sequence: CASNGVRNTGELFF. As DNA, the CDR3 is TGTGCCAGCAATGGAGTGCGGAACACCGGGGAGCTGTTTTTT.

In its sample, this clone was seen a few times. The V gene is TRBV29-1, the J gene TRBJ2-3; 8 bases are shared with TRBD2. The CDR3 is 15 amino acids. J lost 4 bases, V lost 3 bases, and 9 bases had no gene match. Germline CDR1 and CDR2: SQVTM and ANQGSEA. CDR3: CSVDLGLGRADTQYF. The CDR3 DNA is TGCAGCGTTGATTTGGGACTAGGAAGGGCAGATACGCAGTATTTT.

The V and J genes are TRBV4-1 and TRBJ2-5; perhaps TRBD1 as D (5 bases). V was cut by 2 bases and J by 5 bases, with 15 bases left in between. The CDR3 has 15 amino acids. Germline V gives CDR1 MGHRA, CDR2 YSYEKL. The DNA of the CDR3 is TGCGCCAGCAGCCAATGGGGCAGGGATGGGGAGACCCAGTACTTC. It is translated as CASSQWGRDGETQYF.

This clone occurred once. The chain employs TRBV18 and TRBJ2-2, with D perhaps TRBD1 (5 bases). Trimming took 3 bases from V and 1 from J, leaving 9 bases between them. CDR1 KGHSH and CDR2 LQKENI come from the germline V gene. This CDR3 is 15 amino acids long. The CDR3 DNA follows: TGTGCCAGCTCACCGAGGCAGGGGAACACCGGGGAGCTGTTTTTT. Residues: CASSPRQGNTGELFF.

This rearrangement joins TRBV18 to TRBJ2-5, with D perhaps matching TRBD1 (6 bases). Germline V gene sequence: CDR1 KGHSH, CDR2 LQKENI. The V end was cut by 8 bases, the J end by 2 bases, with 9 bases between. The CDR3 runs 12 residues. This chain's CDR3 is CASLGAQETQYF. CDR3 nucleotides: TGTGCCAGCCTGGGGGCACAAGAGACCCAGTACTTC.

V usage is TRBV7-2 and J usage is TRBJ2-2; weak D call: TRBD1 (6 bases). The V gene's germline CDR1 is SGHTA and CDR2 FQGNSA. The CDR3 length is 14 residues. V was trimmed by 5 bases and J by 5 bases, leaving 12 bases between them. The CDR3 DNA is TGTGCCAGCAGCCCGGGACAAAGAACCGGGGAGCTGTTTTTT. Translating it yields CASSPGQRTGELFF.

This clone came up a few times. The CDR3 bases are TGTGCCAGCAGCAGAGGTCACCCCCTGAGCTCCTACAATGAGCAGTTCTTC. Protein: CASSRGHPLSSYNEQFF. V is TRBV21-1 and J is TRBJ2-1; whether TRBD2, the table's D call, matches the DNA was not checked. TRBV21-1 is described as a pseudogene. The CDR3 is 17 residues long.

This sequence joins TRBV6-5 and TRBJ1-1, with D possibly TRBD1 on 5 matching bases. CDR1 is MNHEY and CDR2 is SVGAGI in the germline V gene. V shed 8 bases and J shed 0 bases, with 10 bases lying between them. The length of the CDR3 is 13 residues. This CDR3 reads CASGRTMNTEAFF. For the CDR3, the DNA is TGTGCCAGCGGGCGGACAATGAACACTGAAGCTTTCTTT.

The chain has TRBV2 and TRBJ1-1, with D tentatively TRBD1 (5 bases). The CDR3 has 14 residues. V was pared by 3 bases and J by 4 bases, with 12 bases between. Germline CDR1 and CDR2: SNHLY and FYNNEI. The CDR3 loop is CASSDVRRGTEAFF. The CDR3 bases are TGTGCCAGCAGTGATGTCAGGAGGGGCACTGAAGCTTTCTTT.

This clone was seen more than once but under ten times. This chain links TRBV9 with TRBJ2-3; maybe TRBD1 (6 bases). Germline-derived CDR1 and CDR2 are SGDLS and YYNGEE. The CDR3 has 15 amino acids. With 3 bases removed from V and 10 bases from J, the gap between germline ends came to 21 bases. CDR3 DNA: TGTGCCAGCAGCGAAACCGGACAGAGAGAAGTCCCGCAGTATTTT. Encoded protein: CASSETGQREVPQYF.

The V and J genes are TRBV19 and TRBJ2-3; 13 nucleotides line up with TRBD2. The CDR3 covers 19 residues. Germline trimming cut 3 bases from V and 3 bases from J; bases unmatched to any gene: 12. CDR1 and CDR2 (germline): LNHDA, SQIVND (reference sequence). Here the CDR3 reads CASSILGLAGSGGTDTQYF. The DNA of the CDR3 is TGTGCCAGTAGTATTCTGGGACTAGCGGGATCCGGGGGTACAGATACGCAGTATTTT.

This rearrangement joins TRBV5-6 to TRBJ2-7; 7 bases match TRBD1. V trimming: 5 bases; J trimming: 3 bases; junction bases outside the gene matches: 14. Germline assignment: CDR1 SGHDT and CDR2 YYEEEE. CDR3 length equals 16 residues. The CDR3 sequence: CASSLSSKQGLYEQYF. CDR3 nucleotides: TGTGCCAGCAGTCTCTCGTCCAAACAGGGGCTCTACGAGCAGTACTTC.

The chain recombines TRBV11-3 with TRBJ2-1, with a possible D match to TRBD2 (6 bases). V shed 2 bases and J shed 8 bases, with 13 bases lying between them. Germline-derived CDR1 and CDR2 are SGHNT and YENEEA. This CDR3 has 14 residues. CDR3 residues: CASSLRESGHEQFF. The CDR3 DNA follows: TGTGCCAGCAGCTTACGGGAGTCCGGGCATGAGCAGTTCTTC.

This clone came up a few times. This rearrangement joins TRBV7-9 to TRBJ2-5, with D unresolved. Trimming shortened V by 3 bases and J by 1 base, and 6 bases separated the two germline ends. CDR1 and CDR2 from the germline V gene are SEHNR and FQNEAQ (reference sequence). The CDR3 has 13 amino acids. CDR3 in amino acids: CASSFFPQETQYF. The CDR3 coding sequence is TGTGCCAGCAGCTTCTTCCCCCAAGAGACCCAGTACTTC.

The V gene is TRBV6-1, the J gene TRBJ1-2; TRBD1 matches at 7 bases. Germline CDR1 MNHNS, CDR2 SASEGT. The V and J ends lost 2 bases and 7 bases, in that order; junction bases with no gene match: 7. The CDR3 contains 14 residues. The CDR3 protein is CASSEQYRGGGYTF. The CDR3 nucleotides read TGTGCCAGCAGTGAACAATACAGGGGTGGTGGCTACACCTTC.

The rearrangement uses TRBV27 and TRBJ2-1; TRBD1 matches at 12 bases. The V gene end was trimmed by 4 bases and the J gene end by 4 bases; junction bases not matched to a gene: 14. The CDR3 covers 19 residues. Germline assignment: CDR1 MNHEY and CDR2 SMNVEV (reference sequence). CDR3 residues: CASSSLLGTGGDPYNEQFF. For the CDR3, the DNA is TGTGCCAGCAGTTCGTTATTAGGGACAGGGGGCGACCCTTACAATGAGCAGTTCTTC.